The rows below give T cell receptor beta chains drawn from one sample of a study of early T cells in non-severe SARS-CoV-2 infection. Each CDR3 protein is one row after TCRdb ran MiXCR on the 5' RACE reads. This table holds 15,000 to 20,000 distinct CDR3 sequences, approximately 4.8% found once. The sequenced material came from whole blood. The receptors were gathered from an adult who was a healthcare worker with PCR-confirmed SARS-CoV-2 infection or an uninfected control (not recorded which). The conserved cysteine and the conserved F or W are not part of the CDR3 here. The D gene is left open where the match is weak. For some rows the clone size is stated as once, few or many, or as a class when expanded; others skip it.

CDR3: ASSQGGFSNQPQH
J: TRBJ1-5
size: many
V: TRBV3-1
D: NA
length: 13

CDR3: ASSQGENTEAF
J: TRBJ1-1
size: many
V: TRBV6-4
D: NA
length: 11

CDR3: SVESGEGSTEAF
J: TRBJ1-1
size: NA
V: TRBV29-1
D: NA
length: 12

CDR3: ASSFATNTGELF
J: TRBJ2-2
size: NA
V: TRBV27
D: NA
length: 12

CDR3: ATSLRGAGPYNEQF
J: TRBJ2-1
size: many
V: TRBV15
D: NA
length: 14

CDR3: ASSFRGAETQY
J: TRBJ2-5
size: medium-sized
V: TRBV27
D: NA
length: 11

CDR3: ASSLSGPGWY
J: TRBJ2-7
size: many
V: TRBV28
D: NA
length: 10

CDR3: ASSRILISYNEQF
J: TRBJ2-1
size: few
V: TRBV6-5
D: NA
length: 13

CDR3: ASSDSGGSGNEQF
J: TRBJ2-1
size: medium-sized
V: TRBV6-4
D: TRBD2
length: 13

CDR3: ASSPRTSGYNEQF
J: TRBJ2-1
size: many
V: TRBV4-1
D: TRBD2
length: 13

CDR3: ASSDSTPGRDTGELF
J: TRBJ2-2
size: many
V: TRBV6-4
D: NA
length: 15

CDR3: SARLRADTQY
J: TRBJ2-3
size: many
V: TRBV20-1
D: NA
length: 10

CDR3: ASSPLSGELF
J: TRBJ2-2
size: few
V: TRBV18
D: NA
length: 10

CDR3: ASSLRPAGDQGDTQY
J: TRBJ2-3
size: many
V: TRBV11-2
D: TRBD2
length: 15

CDR3: ASSFRTANYGYT
J: TRBJ1-2
size: NA
V: TRBV11-2
D: NA
length: 12

CDR3: ASSPDRLEVF
J: TRBJ1-1
size: many
V: TRBV6-2/TRBV6-3
D: NA
length: 10

CDR3: ASLDDPGLKKLF
J: TRBJ1-4
size: many
V: TRBV6-6
D: NA
length: 12

CDR3: ASSHSQGYT
J: TRBJ1-2
size: many
V: TRBV7-9
D: NA
length: 9

CDR3: ASSLAWTDTQY
J: TRBJ2-3
size: many
V: TRBV11-2
D: NA
length: 11

CDR3: ASSLAMGDEQF
J: TRBJ2-1
size: NA
V: TRBV7-2
D: NA
length: 11

CDR3: ASSVLAGEISYNEQF
J: TRBJ2-1
size: few
V: TRBV2
D: TRBD2
length: 15

CDR3: SVEDKRRTETQY
J: TRBJ2-5
size: many
V: TRBV29-1
D: NA
length: 12

CDR3: SASTGAGYTSYT
J: TRBJ1-2
size: NA
V: TRBV29-1
D: TRBD1
length: 12

CDR3: ASSPPQEYQETQY
J: TRBJ2-5
size: many
V: TRBV28
D: NA
length: 13

CDR3: ASSAQGLDTGELF
J: TRBJ2-2
size: medium-sized
V: TRBV19
D: TRBD1
length: 13

CDR3: ATSRVRNTEAF
J: TRBJ1-1
size: few
V: TRBV15
D: NA
length: 11

CDR3: ASSLSYRTDTQY
J: TRBJ2-3
size: NA
V: TRBV7-2
D: NA
length: 12

CDR3: ASSTDSFYGYT
J: TRBJ1-2
size: medium-sized
V: TRBV5-5
D: NA
length: 11

CDR3: ASSEDPPRYT
J: TRBJ1-2
size: many
V: TRBV6-1
D: NA
length: 10

CDR3: ASSPRTMSSYNEQF
J: TRBJ2-1
size: many
V: TRBV19
D: NA
length: 14

CDR3: RGQGMNTEAF
J: TRBJ1-1
size: many
V: TRBV20-1
D: TRBD1
length: 10

CDR3: ASSSRWTSGSQETQY
J: TRBJ2-5
size: many
V: TRBV7-9
D: TRBD2
length: 15

CDR3: ASSQVDRVGKTQY
J: TRBJ2-5
size: medium-sized
V: TRBV3-1
D: TRBD1
length: 13

CDR3: ASSSPSGYGYT
J: TRBJ1-2
size: few
V: TRBV19
D: NA
length: 11

CDR3: SAYGTSGRTDEQY
J: TRBJ2-7
size: many
V: TRBV20-1
D: TRBD2
length: 13

CDR3: ASSDWRTSGGTYNEQF
J: TRBJ2-1
size: medium-sized
V: TRBV2
D: TRBD2
length: 16

CDR3: ASSLVGIFEQY
J: TRBJ2-7
size: NA
V: TRBV5-1
D: NA
length: 11

CDR3: ASSLWGLTEPQH
J: TRBJ1-5
size: medium-sized
V: TRBV12-3/TRBV12-4
D: NA
length: 12

CDR3: ASSLLNGELF
J: TRBJ2-2
size: many
V: TRBV12-3/TRBV12-4
D: NA
length: 10

CDR3: ASSQEGQGGYVYGYT
J: TRBJ1-2
size: few
V: TRBV4-3
D: TRBD1
length: 15

CDR3: ASSEGRGRTMTYEQY
J: TRBJ2-7
size: medium-sized
V: TRBV9
D: TRBD2
length: 15

CDR3: ASSPTRLAGGPEETQY
J: TRBJ2-5
size: many
V: TRBV6-2/TRBV6-3
D: TRBD2
length: 16

CDR3: SVVGSNNQPQH
J: TRBJ1-5
size: many
V: TRBV29-1
D: NA
length: 11

CDR3: ASSPGQGAKTENTIY
J: TRBJ1-3
size: few
V: TRBV7-2
D: TRBD1
length: 15

CDR3: SASLSGYYNEQF
J: TRBJ2-1
size: few
V: TRBV20-1
D: NA
length: 12

CDR3: SVEDRRSDSGANVLT
J: TRBJ2-6
size: many
V: TRBV29-1
D: NA
length: 15

CDR3: ASRPTGRVLETQY
J: TRBJ2-5
size: many
V: TRBV12-3/TRBV12-4
D: NA
length: 13

CDR3: ASSLSVYAYEQY
J: TRBJ2-7
size: many
V: TRBV27
D: NA
length: 12

CDR3: ASRNRVNEQF
J: TRBJ2-1
size: many
V: TRBV28
D: NA
length: 10

CDR3: ASSIARGTGELF
J: TRBJ2-2
size: many
V: TRBV19
D: NA
length: 12

CDR3: ASTGLALDEQF
J: TRBJ2-1
size: many
V: TRBV6-2/TRBV6-3
D: TRBD2
length: 11

CDR3: SARDQAGGYYNEQF
J: TRBJ2-1
size: medium-sized
V: TRBV20-1
D: NA
length: 14

CDR3: ASSSRDSGNYGYT
J: TRBJ1-2
size: NA
V: TRBV11-2
D: TRBD1
length: 13

CDR3: SAVSGRKVQETQY
J: TRBJ2-5
size: many
V: TRBV20-1
D: TRBD2
length: 13

CDR3: ASSATQGASSYNEQF
J: TRBJ2-1
size: NA
V: TRBV7-9
D: TRBD1
length: 15

CDR3: ASTQIEDRWRNTIY
J: TRBJ1-3
size: few
V: TRBV12-3/TRBV12-4
D: TRBD1
length: 14

CDR3: ASSPRGVSTEAF
J: TRBJ1-1
size: medium-sized
V: TRBV13
D: NA
length: 12